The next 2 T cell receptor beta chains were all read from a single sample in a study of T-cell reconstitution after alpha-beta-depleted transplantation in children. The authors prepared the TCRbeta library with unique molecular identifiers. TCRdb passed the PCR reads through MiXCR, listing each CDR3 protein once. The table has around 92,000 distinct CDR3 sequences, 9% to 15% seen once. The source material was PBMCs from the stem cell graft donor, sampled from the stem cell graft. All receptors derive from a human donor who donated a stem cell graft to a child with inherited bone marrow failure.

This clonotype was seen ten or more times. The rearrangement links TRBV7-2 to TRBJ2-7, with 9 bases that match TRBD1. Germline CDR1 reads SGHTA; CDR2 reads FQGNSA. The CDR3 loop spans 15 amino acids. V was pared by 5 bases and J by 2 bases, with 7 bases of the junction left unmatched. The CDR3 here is CASSLQGQGAYEQYF. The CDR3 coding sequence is TGTGCCAGCAGCCTGCAGGGACAGGGTGCCTACGAGCAGTACTTC.

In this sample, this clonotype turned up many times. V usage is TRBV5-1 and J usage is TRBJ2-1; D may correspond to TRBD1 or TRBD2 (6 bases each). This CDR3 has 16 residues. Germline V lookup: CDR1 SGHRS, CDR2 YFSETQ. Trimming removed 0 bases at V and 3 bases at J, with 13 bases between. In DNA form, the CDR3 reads TGCGCCAGCAGCTTGGGGGGCGGGGACAACTACAATGAGCAGTTCTTC. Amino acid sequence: CASSLGGGDNYNEQFF.